This TCR beta chain is from a study of blood T cell repertoires in COVID-19. Here immunoSEQ multiplex PCR was the method, and the copy in TCRdb shows in-frame clones only, minus some. The table shows 60,000 to 80,000 clones, with more than 80% occurring only once. This sequence originates from a woman between 55 and 75 years old with COVID-19, enrolled during active disease. Sequencing was performed on peripheral blood.

The CDR3 region is CASSAGGYTF. The CDR3, as DNA: TGTGCCAGCAGTGCGGGGGGCTACACCTTC. The chain joins TRBV6-2 or TRBV6-3 to TRBJ1-2, with D unresolved. The ends were cut back, 5 bases at V and 8 bases at J, with 6 bases in the middle. The CDR3 length is 10 residues. From germline, CDR1 is MNHEY and CDR2 SVGEGT.